This entry describes one T cell receptor (beta chain). Its antigen is currently unknown. This CDR3 has 15 amino acids. Germline CDR1 and CDR2: SEHNR and FQNEAQ (reference sequence). Trimming took 3 bases from V and 6 from J, leaving 17 bases between them. This entry is derived from a study of CD8+CD57+ T cells in acquired aplastic anemia. The wider study: Sorted CD4+ plus CD8+ cells gave DNA averaging roughly 3.5 ug. CD4+ cell libraries from healthy donors averaged about 10.8 million reads. Regarding the study as a whole: Both patients and controls carried the same twenty-nine CD8+ CDR3 sequences.

Genomic DNA was employed as the template in profiling TCR beta VDJ and CDR3. TCRdb processed the reads anew with MiXCR; each CDR3 protein has one entry. The repertoire holds about 190,000 distinct CDR3 sequences, with roughly 56% as singletons. The sequencing input was sorted CD4+, CD8+, or CD8+CD57+ T cells (not recorded which) from PBMCs. This sequence was found in a human donor in good health, serving as a control. The genes are TRBV7-9 and TRBJ1-2, with D possibly matching TRBD1 (6 bases). The CDR3 DNA sequence: TGTGCCAGCAGCTTGGCTACAGGGCAGAACAATGGCTACACCTTC. This encodes CASSLATGQNNGYTF.